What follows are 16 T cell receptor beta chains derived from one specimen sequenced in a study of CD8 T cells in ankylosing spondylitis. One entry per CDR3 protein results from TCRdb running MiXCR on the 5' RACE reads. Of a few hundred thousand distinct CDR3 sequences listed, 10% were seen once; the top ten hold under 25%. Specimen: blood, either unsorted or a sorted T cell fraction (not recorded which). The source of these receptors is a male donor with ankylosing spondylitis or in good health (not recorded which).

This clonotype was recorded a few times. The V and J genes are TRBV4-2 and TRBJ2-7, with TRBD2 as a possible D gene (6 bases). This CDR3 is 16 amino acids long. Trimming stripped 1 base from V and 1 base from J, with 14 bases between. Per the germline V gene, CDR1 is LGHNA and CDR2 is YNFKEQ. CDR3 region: CASSQGLTGGSYEQYF. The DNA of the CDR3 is TGTGCCAGCAGCCAAGGCCTAACCGGGGGATCCTACGAGCAGTACTTC.

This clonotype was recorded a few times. CDR3 bases: TGTGCCAGCAGTCCCGGCCGGGGGGGCTCGACAGATACGCAGTATTTT. Its translation: CASSPGRGGSTDTQYF. This chain uses TRBV7-2 with TRBJ2-3, with 8 nucleotides matching TRBD2. This CDR3 contains 16 residues. J was trimmed by 3 bases and V by 6 bases; bases with no gene match: 11. Germline-derived CDR1 and CDR2 are SGHTA and FQGNSA.

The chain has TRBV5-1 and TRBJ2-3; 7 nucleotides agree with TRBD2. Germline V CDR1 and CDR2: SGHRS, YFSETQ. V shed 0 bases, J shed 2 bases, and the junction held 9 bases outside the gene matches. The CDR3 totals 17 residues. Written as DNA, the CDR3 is TGCGCCAGCAGCTTGGTCGTGGCTAGCGGAAACACAGATACGCAGTATTTT. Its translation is CASSLVVASGNTDTQYF.

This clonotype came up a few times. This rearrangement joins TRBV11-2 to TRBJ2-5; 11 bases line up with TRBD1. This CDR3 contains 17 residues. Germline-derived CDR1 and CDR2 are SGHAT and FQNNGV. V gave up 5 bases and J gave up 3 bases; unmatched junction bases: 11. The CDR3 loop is CASSGRGTGGNKETQYF. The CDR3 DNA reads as TGTGCCAGCAGCGGGAGGGGGACAGGGGGGAATAAAGAGACCCAGTACTTC. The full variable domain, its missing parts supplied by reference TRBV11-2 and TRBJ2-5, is EAGVAQSPRYKIIEKRQSVAFWCNPISGHATLYWYQQILGQGPKLLIQFQNNGVVDDSQLPKDRFSAERLKGVDSTLKIQPAKLEDSAVYLCASSGRGTGGNKETQYFGPGTRLLVL.

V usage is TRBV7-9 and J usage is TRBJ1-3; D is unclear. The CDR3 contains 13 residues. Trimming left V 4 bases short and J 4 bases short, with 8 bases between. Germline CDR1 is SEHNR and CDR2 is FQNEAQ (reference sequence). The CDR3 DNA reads TGTGCCAGCAGCTCGTCCGGGGGAAACACCATATATTTT. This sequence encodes CASSSSGGNTIYF.

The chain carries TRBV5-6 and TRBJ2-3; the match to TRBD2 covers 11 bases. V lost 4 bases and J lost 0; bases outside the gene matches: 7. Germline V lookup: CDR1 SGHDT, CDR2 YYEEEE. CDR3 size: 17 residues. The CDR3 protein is CASSLSGGDPSTDTQYF. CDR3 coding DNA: TGTGCCAGCAGCCTTAGCGGGGGGGACCCTAGCACAGATACGCAGTATTTT.

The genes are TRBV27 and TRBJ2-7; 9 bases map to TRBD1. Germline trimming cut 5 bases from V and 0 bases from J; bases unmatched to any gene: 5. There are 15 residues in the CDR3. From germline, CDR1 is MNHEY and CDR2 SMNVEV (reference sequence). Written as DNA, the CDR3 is TGTGCCAGCAGTCCTCGACAGGGGGTCTCCTACGAGCAGTACTTC. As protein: CASSPRQGVSYEQYF.

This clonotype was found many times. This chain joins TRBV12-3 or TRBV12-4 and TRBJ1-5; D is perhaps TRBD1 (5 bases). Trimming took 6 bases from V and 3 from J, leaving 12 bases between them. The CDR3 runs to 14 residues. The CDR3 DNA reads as TGTGCCAGCAGCCTTCAGGGATCCAATCAGCCCCAGCATTTT. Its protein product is CASSLQGSNQPQHF.

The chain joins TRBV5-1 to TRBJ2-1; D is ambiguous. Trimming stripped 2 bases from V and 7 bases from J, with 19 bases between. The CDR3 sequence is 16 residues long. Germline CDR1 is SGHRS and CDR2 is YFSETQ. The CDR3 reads CASSFGETPGRNEQFF. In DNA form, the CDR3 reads TGCGCCAGCAGCTTTGGAGAGACTCCAGGAAGAAATGAGCAGTTCTTC.

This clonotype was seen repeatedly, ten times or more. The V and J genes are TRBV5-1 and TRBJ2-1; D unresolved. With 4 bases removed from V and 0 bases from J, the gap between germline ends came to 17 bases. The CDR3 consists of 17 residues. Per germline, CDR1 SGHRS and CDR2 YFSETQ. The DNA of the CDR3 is TGCGCCAGCAGCATGAGTAGGACCCCTAGCTCCTACAATGAGCAGTTCTTC. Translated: CASSMSRTPSSYNEQFF.

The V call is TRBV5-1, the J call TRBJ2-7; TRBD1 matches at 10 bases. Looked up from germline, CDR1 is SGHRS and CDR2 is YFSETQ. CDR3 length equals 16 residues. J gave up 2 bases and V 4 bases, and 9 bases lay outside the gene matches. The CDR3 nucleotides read TGCGCCAGCAGCCCTAACTCCGGGACAGGGGCCTACGAGCAGTACTTC. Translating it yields CASSPNSGTGAYEQYF.

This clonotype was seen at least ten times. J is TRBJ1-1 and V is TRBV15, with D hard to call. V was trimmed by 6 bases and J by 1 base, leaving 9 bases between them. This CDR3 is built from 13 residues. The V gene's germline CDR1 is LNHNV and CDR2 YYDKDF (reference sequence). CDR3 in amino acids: CATRVGPNTEAFF. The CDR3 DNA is TGTGCCACCAGGGTCGGACCGAACACTGAAGCTTTCTTT.

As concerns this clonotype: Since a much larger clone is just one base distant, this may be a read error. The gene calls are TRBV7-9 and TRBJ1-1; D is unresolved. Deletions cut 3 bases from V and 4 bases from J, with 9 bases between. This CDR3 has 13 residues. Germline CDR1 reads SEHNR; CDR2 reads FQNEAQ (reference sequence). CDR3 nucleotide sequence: TGTGCCAGCAGCTTTGTGGTCGCCACTGAAGCTTTCTTT. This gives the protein CASSFVVATEAFF.

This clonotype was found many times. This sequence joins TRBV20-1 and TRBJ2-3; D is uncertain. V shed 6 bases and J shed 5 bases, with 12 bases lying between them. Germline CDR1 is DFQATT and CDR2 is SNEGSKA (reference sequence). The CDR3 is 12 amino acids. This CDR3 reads CSASRAEDTQYF. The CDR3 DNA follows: TGCAGTGCAAGTAGGGCTGAAGATACGCAGTATTTT.

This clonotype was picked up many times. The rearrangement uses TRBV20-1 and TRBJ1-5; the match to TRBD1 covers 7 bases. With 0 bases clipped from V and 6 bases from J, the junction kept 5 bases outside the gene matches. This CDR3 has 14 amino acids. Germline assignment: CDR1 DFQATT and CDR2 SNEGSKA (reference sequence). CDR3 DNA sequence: TGCAGTGCTAGAGACGGGACAGCACTTCAGCCCCAGCATTTT. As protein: CSARDGTALQPQHF.

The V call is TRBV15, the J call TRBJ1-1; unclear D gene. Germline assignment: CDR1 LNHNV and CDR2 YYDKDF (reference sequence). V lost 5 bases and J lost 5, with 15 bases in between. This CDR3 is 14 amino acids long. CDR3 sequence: CATSGTFLGTEAFF. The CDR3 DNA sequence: TGTGCCACCAGCGGAACCTTTCTCGGGACTGAAGCTTTCTTT.